Shown below are 28 T cell receptor beta chains from a single sample sequenced in a study of radiotherapy plus CTLA-4 blockade in lung cancer. Profiling relied on immunoSEQ multiplex PCR, and the TCRdb table lists in-frame clones only, not all of them. This table holds roughly 50,000 clones, approximately 76% found once. Here the sequenced sample was peripheral blood, taken from a patient treated with radiotherapy plus ipilimumab. Every receptor here comes from a human donor with non-small cell lung cancer who had stable disease on radiotherapy plus ipilimumab.

The chain combines TRBV20-1 with TRBJ1-2, with D unresolved. Germline CDR1 reads DFQATT; CDR2 reads SNEGSKA (reference sequence). The CDR3 is 9 residues long. V shed 2 bases and J shed 13 bases, with 8 bases lying between them. The CDR3 sequence is CSARPASTF. The CDR3 DNA reads TGCAGTGCTAGACCCGCTAGCACCTTC.

This clone was counted only a few times. The rearrangement uses TRBV2 and TRBJ2-3; weak D call: TRBD1 (6 bases). Germline CDR1 and CDR2: SNHLY and FYNNEI. The V gene lost 6 bases and the J gene lost 4 bases, with 17 bases spanning the gap. The CDR3 runs 15 residues. CDR3 nucleotides: TGTGCCAGCAGGGAGAGGGGGAGTACCCCAGATACGCAGTATTTT. It translates to CASRERGSTPDTQYF.

The rearrangement uses TRBV5-4 and TRBJ1-1; D gene ambiguous. This CDR3 spans 13 amino acids. Trimming pared 3 bases from V and 1 base from J, leaving 7 bases between. Per the germline V gene, CDR1 is SGHNT and CDR2 is YYREEE (reference sequence). CDR3 region: CASSSPGNTEAFF. CDR3 nucleotide sequence: TGTGCCAGCAGCTCCCCGGGGAACACTGAAGCTTTCTTT.

This chain connects TRBV6-1 to TRBJ1-4; possibly TRBD1 for D (6 bases). V lost 5 bases to trimming and J lost 11 bases, with 21 bases between them. Germline CDR1 MNHNS, CDR2 SASEGT. CDR3 length equals 15 residues. CDR3 nucleotide sequence: TGTGCCAGCAGTCCCAGGGTAGGGGGTCGTGGGAAACTGTTTTTT. This encodes CASSPRVGGRGKLFF.

This clone was counted a few times. The chain couples TRBV5-4 to TRBJ1-6; 8 bases fit TRBD1. Germline V gene data show CDR1 as SGHNT and CDR2 as YYREEE (reference sequence). The CDR3 extends over 13 amino acids. The ends lost 5 bases at V and 5 bases at J; junction bases unmatched: 0. The CDR3 loop reads CASRQGDNSPLHF. Here the CDR3 DNA reads TGTGCCAGCAGACAGGGGGATAATTCACCCCTCCACTTT.

The chain has TRBV30 and TRBJ1-4; D is undetermined. V dropped 2 bases and J dropped 8 bases, with 12 bases sitting between them. The CDR3 sequence is 13 residues long. The germline V gene has CDR1 GTSNPN and CDR2 SVGIG (reference sequence). This chain's CDR3 is CAWSLREGEKLFF. Written as DNA, the CDR3 is TGTGCCTGGAGTCTGCGGGAGGGAGAAAAACTGTTTTTT.

The V and J genes are TRBV2 and TRBJ1-5; 9 nucleotides line up with TRBD1. This CDR3 is built from 15 residues. Germline values: CDR1 SNHLY, CDR2 FYNNEI. After removal of 6 bases from V and 6 bases from J, the junction contained 9 bases not matched to a gene. This chain's CDR3 is CASRISGTGRQPQHF. The CDR3 DNA reads as TGTGCCAGCAGAATCTCCGGGACAGGGCGTCAGCCCCAGCATTTT.

This chain links TRBV10-1 with TRBJ2-3; D is undetermined. V was shortened by 3 bases and J by 6 bases, with 10 bases between the two germline ends. There are 13 residues in the CDR3. Looked up from germline, CDR1 is WNHNN and CDR2 is SYGVQD (reference sequence). In DNA form, the CDR3 reads TGCGCCAGCAGTGAACCCGGACGGGATACGCAGTATTTT. It specifies CASSEPGRDTQYF.

As concerns this clone: Other DNA sequences in this specimen translate into the identical CDR3. J is TRBJ2-2 and V is TRBV7-2; 8 bases fit TRBD1. The CDR3 runs 16 residues. Germline trimming cut 2 bases from V and 7 bases from J; bases unmatched to any gene: 9. CDR1 and CDR2 (germline): SGHTA, FQGNSA. The chain's CDR3 is CASSLRPTGAVGELFF. The DNA of the CDR3 is TGTGCCAGCAGCTTACGCCCGACAGGGGCGGTCGGGGAGCTGTTTTTT.

The count of this clone is one. The chain joins TRBV6-1 to TRBJ2-7; 7 bases align to TRBD1. J lost 0 bases, V lost 8 bases, and 7 bases had no gene match. The V gene's germline CDR1 is MNHNS and CDR2 SASEGT. The CDR3 consists of 14 residues. The CDR3 DNA reads TGTGCCAGCGGAACAGGGGTTGGCTCCTACGAGCAGTACGTC. It codes for CASGTGVGSYEQYV.

A few counts support this clone. The chain has TRBV2 and TRBJ1-3; 7 bases agree with TRBD1. J lost 5 bases, V lost 5 bases, and 9 bases had no gene match. Germline CDR1 is SNHLY and CDR2 is FYNNEI. This CDR3 contains 15 residues. The CDR3 spells CASSKDRDYRNTIYF. CDR3 coding DNA: TGTGCCAGCAGTAAAGACAGGGATTATAGAAACACCATATATTTT.

The rearrangement links TRBV5-6 to TRBJ1-3; D unresolved. V dropped 5 bases and J dropped 4 bases, with 16 bases sitting between them. The germline V gene has CDR1 SGHDT and CDR2 YYEEEE. The CDR3 is 15 amino acids. The CDR3 sequence: CASRGKGTNGNTIYF. The CDR3 DNA sequence: TGTGCCAGCAGAGGTAAAGGAACGAACGGAAACACCATATATTTT.

The genes are TRBV4-3 and TRBJ2-2; D might be TRBD2 (5 bases). CDR1 LGHNA and CDR2 YSLEER come from the germline V gene. V gave up 3 bases and J gave up 6 bases, with 8 bases separating them. CDR3 length: 13 amino acids. The CDR3 here is CASSQTGSGELFF. The CDR3 DNA reads as TGCGCCAGCAGCCAGACGGGGTCCGGGGAGCTGTTTTTT.

The gene calls are TRBV4-3 and TRBJ2-5; no firm D call. Trimming pared 0 bases from V and 4 bases from J, leaving 12 bases between. The V gene's germline CDR1 is LGHNA and CDR2 YSLEER. The CDR3 is 15 residues long. The CDR3 DNA reads as TGCGCCAGCAGCCAAGATCTACCCCTAGGAGAGACCCAGTACTTC. Translated, it gives CASSQDLPLGETQYF.

This chain connects TRBV9 to TRBJ1-2, with D perhaps matching TRBD1 (5 bases). The CDR3 is made up of 16 amino acids. The germline V and J ends were trimmed by 4 bases and 3 bases, with 19 bases remaining between them. Germline CDR1 reads SGDLS; CDR2 reads YYNGEE. CDR3 DNA sequence: TGTGCCAGCAGCCGTAGGTTGGGGGTGGGTGACTATGGCTACACCTTC. Translation: CASSRRLGVGDYGYTF.

V and J are TRBV9 and TRBJ1-6; maybe TRBD1 (6 bases). The V gene lost 4 bases and the J gene lost 7 bases, with 15 bases spanning the gap. This CDR3 has 15 amino acids. Germline-derived CDR1 and CDR2 are SGDLS and YYNGEE. The CDR3 DNA is TGTGCCAGCAGCTCCTCGAGGGGGAAGAATTCACCCCTCCACTTT. This codes for CASSSSRGKNSPLHF.

The chain carries TRBV9 and TRBJ2-2; 13 bases map to TRBD2. The CDR3 spans 15 residues. V trimming: 3 bases; J trimming: 5 bases; junction bases outside the gene matches: 1. Per germline, CDR1 SGDLS and CDR2 YYNGEE. For the CDR3, the DNA is TGTGCCAGCAGCGGGACTAGCGGGGGAACCGGGGAGCTGTTTTTT. Its protein product is CASSGTSGGTGELFF.

The chain joins TRBV7-2 to TRBJ2-5; D may be TRBD2 (5 bases). Germline CDR1 reads SGHTA; CDR2 reads FQGNSA. V lost 0 bases and J lost 5, with 13 bases in between. This CDR3 has 15 residues. The CDR3 region is CASSLARALAETQYF. The CDR3 DNA sequence: TGTGCCAGCAGCTTAGCTAGGGCGCTAGCCGAGACCCAGTACTTC.

The J gene is TRBJ2-7, the V gene TRBV5-1, with TRBD1 as a possible D gene (6 bases). The length of the CDR3 is 15 residues. Germline CDR1 and CDR2: SGHRS and YFSETQ. V shed 7 bases and J shed 3 bases, with 20 bases lying between them. The CDR3 sequence: CASSHPGRTDYEQYF. CDR3 coding DNA: TGCGCCAGCTCTCATCCCGGGCGGACAGACTACGAGCAGTACTTC. Using reference TRBV5-1 and TRBJ2-7 for the parts outside the CDR3, the full variable domain is KAGVTQTPRYLIKTRGQQVTLSCSPISGHRSVSWYQQTPGQGLQFLFEYFSETQRNKGNFPGRFSGRQFSNSRSEMNVSTLELGDSALYLCASSHPGRTDYEQYFGPGTRLTVT.

This clone was counted at least ten times. The chain employs TRBV6-1 and TRBJ2-7; 7 nucleotides align to TRBD1. V lost 6 bases to trimming and J lost 0 bases; unmatched junction nucleotides: 2. The CDR3 runs to 13 residues. From germline, CDR1 is MNHNS and CDR2 SASEGT. The CDR3 nucleotides read TGTGCCAGCAGACAGGGGAGCTCCTACGAGCAGTACGTC. The encoded protein is CASRQGSSYEQYV.

DNA of the CDR3: TGTGCCAGCAGTTGGGGCGGGGGGGAGACCCAGTACTTC. Translating it yields CASSWGGGETQYF. The chain links TRBV28 to TRBJ2-5; 8 positions agree with TRBD2. The CDR3 runs 13 residues. Germline CDR1 MDHEN, CDR2 SYDVKM. V shed 4 bases and J 5 bases; nucleotides not matched to a gene: 3.

This clone was found a few times. The CDR3 DNA reads as TGTGCCAGTAGTATAGACGTCGCCAGGGGAGAAGCTTTCTTT. Protein product: CASSIDVARGEAFF. V and J are TRBV19 and TRBJ1-1, with D possibly TRBD1 on 6 matching bases. Trimming removed 0 bases from V and 8 bases from J, with 13 bases in between. The CDR3 contains 14 residues. Per the germline V gene, CDR1 is LNHDA and CDR2 is SQIVND (reference sequence).

The V call is TRBV2, the J call TRBJ2-3; possibly TRBD2 for D (6 bases). Germline values: CDR1 SNHLY, CDR2 FYNNEI. There are 14 residues in the CDR3. Trimming took 8 bases from V and 7 from J, leaving 19 bases between them. CDR3 coding DNA: TGTGCCAGCTCCCAACTCGCGGGGCCACATACGCAGTATTTT. Amino acid sequence: CASSQLAGPHTQYF.

This sequence joins TRBV7-2 and TRBJ2-7; D may be TRBD1 (5 bases). CDR3 length: 15 amino acids. Germline V gene data show CDR1 as SGHTA and CDR2 as FQGNSA. V shed 2 bases and J shed 5 bases, with 16 bases lying between them. This CDR3 is CASSLSQGAPHEQYF. In nucleotides, the CDR3 is TGTGCCAGCAGCTTAAGTCAAGGGGCCCCACACGAGCAGTACTTC.

The chain recombines TRBV11-2 with TRBJ2-3; D gene uncertain. CDR1 is SGHAT, CDR2 FQNNGV, per germline. V lost 5 bases and J 2 bases, leaving 20 bases between the germline ends. There are 17 residues in the CDR3. CDR3 sequence: CASSPNPTRIHTDTQYF. DNA for the CDR3: TGTGCCAGCAGCCCAAATCCGACGCGAATTCACACAGATACGCAGTATTTT. Full variable domain (outside the CDR3, taken from reference TRBV11-2 and TRBJ2-3): EAGVAQSPRYKIIEKRQSVAFWCNPISGHATLYWYQQILGQGPKLLIQFQNNGVVDDSQLPKDRFSAERLKGVDSTLKIQPAKLEDSAVYLCASSPNPTRIHTDTQYFGPGTRLTVL.

The chain combines TRBV7-6 with TRBJ2-2; D is unclear. Germline V gives CDR1 SGHVS, CDR2 FNYEAQ. V was shortened by 5 bases and J by 2 bases, with 12 bases between the two germline ends. The CDR3 runs 15 residues. Here the CDR3 reads CASSPKLGNTGELFF. The CDR3 nucleotides read TGTGCCAGCAGCCCCAAACTGGGTAACACCGGGGAGCTGTTTTTT.

V is TRBV30 and J is TRBJ1-5; TRBD1 is a possible D gene (6 bases). Trimming took 3 bases from V and 7 from J, leaving 13 bases between them. The CDR3 consists of 13 residues. Germline loops: CDR1 GTSNPN, CDR2 SVGIG (reference sequence). CDR3 sequence: CAWREGEVQPQHF. CDR3 sequence (DNA): TGTGCCTGGAGGGAGGGGGAGGTCCAGCCCCAGCATTTT.

This chain connects TRBV19 to TRBJ1-2; D possibly corresponds to TRBD1 (5 bases). CDR1 and CDR2 from the germline V gene are LNHDA and SQIVND (reference sequence). The CDR3 sequence is 15 residues long. Trimming left V 5 bases short and J 7 bases short, with 20 bases between. The CDR3 coding sequence is TGTGCCAGTAGTCCCTCGTGGGAAGGGGAAGGTGGCTACACCTTC. Translated: CASSPSWEGEGGYTF.